This T cell receptor beta chain was sequenced in a study of cytomegalovirus exposure and HLA in healthy donors. Study information: The roughly 110 validation repertoires were reported in a later analysis to have been generated on the same platform as the roughly 720 first-cohort repertoires.

The germline V gene encodes CDR1 GTSNPN and CDR2 SVGIG (reference sequence). V dropped 3 bases and J dropped 8 bases, with 25 bases sitting between them. The CDR3 length is 16 residues. It was the approximately 130-subject validation cohort, separate from the approximately 620-subject first cohort, to which the donors belonged. Notes on this clone: What it recognizes is unknown.

Profiled with immunoSEQ multiplex PCR; TCRdb holds only in-frame clones, not every one. This table has about 300,000 clones, roughly 90% appearing once. Findings and limits, study-wide: The majority of TCR sequences were rare, yet some public TCRs appeared in many donors. There were around 160 TCR beta chains listed as cytomegalovirus-associated.

This receptor was obtained from a woman between 18 and 29 years old in good health and CMV-seronegative. The sample consisted of PBMCs. The chain links TRBV30 to TRBJ1-2; D perhaps matches TRBD1 (6 bases). The CDR3 loop reads CAWRGFGTQEFGGYTF. The CDR3 DNA sequence: TGTGCCTGGAGGGGGTTTGGGACACAGGAATTCGGAGGCTACACCTTC.